Each of the 29 T cell receptor beta chains below was sequenced from the same sample in a study of response to subunit inactivated influenza vaccine. TCRdb used MiXCR to reprocess the RT-PCR reads, holding one entry per CDR3 protein. The sample yields 450,000 to 600,000 distinct CDR3 sequences, approximately 17% seen once. Source: CD4+ T cells sorted from PBMCs, taken 23 to 25 months after vaccination. The receptors derive from a man between 50 and 69 years old who received an inactivated influenza vaccine.

In its sample, this clonotype was seen a few times. The chain carries TRBV7-8 and TRBJ1-5; TRBD1 agrees at 8 bases. Looked up from germline, CDR1 is SGHVS and CDR2 is FQNEAQ. The CDR3 has 13 residues. The V and J ends lost 2 bases and 9 bases, in that order; junction bases with no gene match: 3. CDR3 sequence: CASSLTGGRPQHF. For the CDR3, the DNA is TGTGCCAGCAGCTTAACAGGGGGTCGGCCCCAGCATTTT.

The table lists this clonotype with many counts. The chain joins TRBV6-5 to TRBJ1-2; possibly TRBD1 for D (6 bases). CDR1 MNHEY and CDR2 SVGAGI come from the germline V gene. The CDR3 extends over 12 amino acids. The V and J ends lost 6 bases and 3 bases respectively, with 8 bases between them. The DNA of the CDR3 is TGTGCCAGCAGGGACAGAGACTATGGCTACACCTTC. Translating it yields CASRDRDYGYTF.

This clonotype was seen just once. The J gene is TRBJ2-7, the V gene TRBV12-3 or TRBV12-4, with no clear D. CDR3 length: 11 residues. Between the trimmed V and J ends, which lost 1 base and 5 bases, there was a span of 3 bases. The CDR3 sequence is CASSLVNEQYF. The CDR3 nucleotides read TGTGCCAGCAGTTTAGTTAACGAGCAGTACTTC.

This chain links TRBV12-3 or TRBV12-4 with TRBJ1-1, with D tentatively TRBD1 (5 bases). The CDR3 extends over 14 amino acids. Trimming removed 7 bases at V and 0 bases at J, with 12 bases between. The CDR3 coding sequence is TGTGCCAGCACCCTGGGGCAGTTGAACACTGAAGCTTTCTTT. Translating it yields CASTLGQLNTEAFF.

This rearrangement joins TRBV6-2 or TRBV6-3 to TRBJ1-6; D uncertain. Trimming removed 5 bases at V and 9 bases at J, with 14 bases between. The CDR3 consists of 14 residues. Looked up from germline, CDR1 is MNHEY and CDR2 is SVGEGT. CDR3 region: CASSTQPESSPLHF. The CDR3 nucleotides are TGTGCCAGCAGTACCCAGCCGGAGAGTTCACCCCTCCACTTT.

The J gene is TRBJ2-5, the V gene TRBV7-3, with 12 bases that match TRBD2. CDR3 length: 16 amino acids. The junction had 7 bases not matched to a gene; V was cut back by 4 bases and J by 4 bases. Germline-derived CDR1 and CDR2 are SGHTA and FQGTGA. CDR3 DNA sequence: TGTGCCAGCAGCTCGACTAGCGGGAGAGGAGGAGAGACCCAGTACTTC. Translation gives CASSSTSGRGGETQYF. The whole variable domain, remainder taken from reference TRBV7-3 and TRBJ2-5, is GAGVSQTPSNKVTEKGKYVELRCDPISGHTALYWYRQSLGQGPEFLIYFQGTGAADDSGLPNDRFFAVRPEGSVSTLKIQRTERGDSAVYLCASSSTSGRGGETQYFGPGTRLLVL.

This clonotype has just a few counts. V is TRBV6-7 and J is TRBJ1-5, with 9 bases matching TRBD1. TRBV6-7 is filed as an ORF, its function uncertain. CDR3 length equals 15 residues. Germline trimming cut 4 bases from V and 7 bases from J; bases unmatched to any gene: 8. The CDR3 DNA sequence: TGTGCCAGCAGTTTCCCGGGACAGGGTTGCCAGCCCCAGCATTTT. It yields the protein CASSFPGQGCQPQHF.

The rearrangement joins TRBV5-6 to TRBJ1-5; D ambiguous. This CDR3 is 12 amino acids long. V dropped 3 bases and J dropped 4 bases, with 5 bases sitting between them. Germline assignment: CDR1 SGHDT and CDR2 YYEEEE. CDR3 sequence: CASSSQNQPQHF. The CDR3 DNA is TGTGCCAGCAGCTCGCAGAATCAGCCCCAGCATTTT.

The gene calls are TRBV5-5 and TRBJ1-1; D might be TRBD1 (6 bases). The CDR3 runs to 15 residues. Germline assignment: CDR1 SGHKS and CDR2 YYEKEE (reference sequence). The V and J ends lost 0 bases and 7 bases respectively, with 16 bases between them. The CDR3 coding sequence is TGTGCCAGCAGCTTGGCCATCCGGGGGCCGGGTGAAGCTTTCTTT. As protein: CASSLAIRGPGEAFF.

This clonotype has more than one count but fewer than ten. This chain uses TRBV12-3 or TRBV12-4 with TRBJ2-3; 10 bases are shared with TRBD2. J was trimmed by 7 bases and V by 6 bases; bases with no gene match: 10. The CDR3 totals 15 residues. The DNA of the CDR3 is TGTGCCAGCAGGGGAGTAGCGGGGGGCAGAAATACGCAGTATTTT. Translating gives CASRGVAGGRNTQYF.

The V and J genes are TRBV6-5 and TRBJ2-7; 8 nucleotides match TRBD1. CDR1 and CDR2 from the germline V gene are MNHEY and SVGAGI. The ends lost 2 bases at V and 9 bases at J; junction bases unmatched: 12. The CDR3 contains 15 residues. CDR3 sequence (DNA): TGTGCCAGCAGTTACACACGGGACAGGCTAACCGGGCAGTACTTC. Amino acid sequence: CASSYTRDRLTGQYF.

This clonotype was detected only a few times. The chain joins TRBV6-2 or TRBV6-3 to TRBJ2-3; 7 positions match TRBD2. Germline loops: CDR1 MNHEY, CDR2 SVGEGT. This CDR3 spans 16 amino acids. Trimming took 4 bases from V and 4 from J; bases not matched to a gene: 11. CDR3 coding DNA: TGTGCCAGCAGTTCCGTAGCGGGTCGATACTCAGATACGCAGTATTTT. The encoded protein is CASSSVAGRYSDTQYF.

The count of this clonotype is one. V usage is TRBV18 and J usage is TRBJ2-3; TRBD2 matches 13 bases. V lost 3 bases, J lost 7 bases, and 4 bases stayed unmatched. The CDR3 consists of 15 residues. CDR1 KGHSH and CDR2 LQKENI come from the germline V gene. The CDR3 sequence is CASSPGLAGAYTQYF. In DNA, the CDR3 is TGTGCCAGCTCACCCGGACTAGCGGGAGCGTATACGCAGTATTTT.

This clonotype was seen more than once but under ten times. The chain employs TRBV6-2 or TRBV6-3 and TRBJ1-1; no definite D call. The CDR3 sequence is 16 residues long. From germline, CDR1 is MNHEY and CDR2 SVGEGT. Trimming shortened V by 2 bases and J by 0 bases, and 13 bases separated the two germline ends. In DNA form, the CDR3 reads TGTGCCAGCAGTTACCCGAGAGGCAGCCTGAACACTGAAGCTTTCTTT. Translating it yields CASSYPRGSLNTEAFF.

The chain carries TRBV6-2 or TRBV6-3 and TRBJ1-1; possibly TRBD1 for D (5 bases). Trimming removed 2 bases at V and 3 bases at J, with 13 bases between. The CDR3 length is 15 residues. Germline loops: CDR1 MNHEY, CDR2 SVGEGT. The chain's CDR3 is CASSYGGVRDTEAFF. DNA for the CDR3: TGTGCCAGCAGTTACGGGGGGGTTCGGGACACTGAAGCTTTCTTT.

The rearrangement links TRBV11-2 to TRBJ2-7, with 7 nucleotides matching TRBD1. The CDR3 totals 16 residues. In germline, CDR1 is SGHAT, CDR2 FQNNGV. V shed 5 bases, J shed 0 bases, and the junction held 10 bases outside the gene matches. As DNA, the CDR3 is TGTGCCAGCAGCGACATACAGGGGATGAGCTCCTACGAGCAGTACTTC. Translation gives CASSDIQGMSSYEQYF.

In this sample, this clonotype turned up a few times. The chain couples TRBV28 to TRBJ2-2; TRBD1 aligns across 11 bases. Trimming took 6 bases from V and 5 from J; bases not matched to a gene: 5. Germline V gives CDR1 MDHEN, CDR2 SYDVKM. The CDR3 covers 15 residues. The CDR3 coding sequence is TGTGCCAGCAGGACGGGACAGGGGGGGACCGGGGAGCTGTTTTTT. It specifies CASRTGQGGTGELFF.

This clonotype turned up a few times. The chain employs TRBV4-3 and TRBJ2-3; tentative D call: TRBD1 (5 bases). Germline values: CDR1 LGHNA, CDR2 YSLEER. CDR3 length equals 16 residues. V dropped 4 bases and J dropped 6 bases, with 20 bases sitting between them. In DNA, the CDR3 is TGCGCCAGCAGCCGTACAGGTGTTCTTGCGTCGGATACGCAGTATTTT. It yields the protein CASSRTGVLASDTQYF.

The chain is built from TRBV7-9 and TRBJ1-3, with D possibly being TRBD1 (5 bases). Trimming took 1 base from V and 2 from J, leaving 9 bases between them. CDR3 size: 15 residues. Germline V lookup: CDR1 SEHNR, CDR2 FQNEAQ (reference sequence). The CDR3 reads CASSLGGSTGNTIYF. The CDR3 DNA reads TGTGCCAGCAGCTTAGGGGGGAGCACTGGAAACACCATATATTTT. The whole variable domain, filled in from reference TRBV7-9 and TRBJ1-3, reads DTGVSQNPRHKITKRGQNVTFRCDPISEHNRLYWYRQTLGQGPEFLTYFQNEAQLEKSRLLSDRFSAERPKGSFSTLEIQRTEQGDSAMYLCASSLGGSTGNTIYFGEGSWLTVV.

The chain combines TRBV5-1 with TRBJ1-1, with TRBD1 identical over 9 bases. V was pared by 1 base and J by 0 bases, with 4 bases of the junction left unmatched. In germline, CDR1 is SGHRS, CDR2 YFSETQ. The CDR3 is made up of 16 amino acids. CDR3 DNA sequence: TGCGCCAGCAGCTTGTATGGACAGGGGCTGAACACTGAAGCTTTCTTT. Translated, it gives CASSLYGQGLNTEAFF.

This clonotype has more than one count but fewer than ten. The chain employs TRBV3-1 and TRBJ1-6; D not resolved. Trimming removed 8 bases at V and 7 bases at J, with 18 bases between. Germline V CDR1 and CDR2: LGHDT, YNNKEL (reference sequence). There are 15 residues in the CDR3. CDR3 protein: CASRSKGGGNSPLHF. The CDR3 coding sequence is TGTGCCAGCCGATCTAAGGGTGGTGGGAATTCACCCCTCCACTTT.

This clonotype was seen a few times. J is TRBJ2-7 and V is TRBV2, with TRBD1 identical over 8 bases. Unmatched junction bases numbered 6, after V lost 8 bases and J lost 0 bases. Per the germline V gene, CDR1 is SNHLY and CDR2 is FYNNEI. The CDR3 consists of 14 residues. The CDR3 region is CASLWDRSSYEQYF. The CDR3 DNA is TGTGCCAGCCTTTGGGACAGGAGCTCCTACGAGCAGTACTTC.

This clonotype has a handful of counts. In DNA, the CDR3 is TGTGCCAGCAGCTTAACTCAGGGAGAGACCCAGTACTTC. Translating gives CASSLTQGETQYF. J is TRBJ2-5 and V is TRBV7-3, with D perhaps TRBD1 (5 bases). Germline V CDR1 and CDR2: SGHTA, FQGTGA. The V gene lost 0 bases and the J gene lost 4 bases, with 6 bases spanning the gap. The CDR3 runs 13 residues.

This sequence joins TRBV20-1 and TRBJ2-7; D is uncertain. Trimming shortened V by 0 bases and J by 2 bases, and 20 bases separated the two germline ends. CDR3 length: 17 residues. CDR1 and CDR2 (germline): DFQATT, SNEGSKA (reference sequence). The CDR3 DNA reads as TGCAGTGCTAGAGATAGCCCGCGACCTCTACGCCCCTACGAGCAGTACTTC. Translation gives CSARDSPRPLRPYEQYF.

The chain carries TRBV20-1 and TRBJ1-2, with D perhaps TRBD1 (5 bases). The germline CDR1 and CDR2 sequences are DFQATT and SNEGSKA (reference sequence). CDR3 length: 14 amino acids. The V end was cut by 4 bases, the J end by 7 bases, with 19 bases between. CDR3 coding DNA: TGCAGTGCTAACAGGCTTCAGTTTGTTGCTGGCTACACCTTC. It specifies CSANRLQFVAGYTF.

This chain joins TRBV10-3 and TRBJ2-1; TRBD2 matches at 14 bases. Looked up from germline, CDR1 is ENHRY and CDR2 is SYGVKD. CDR3 length: 13 residues. The junction had 4 bases not matched to a gene; V was cut back by 10 bases and J by 8 bases. The CDR3 nucleotides are TGTGCCACCAGACTAGCGGGAGGGGATGAGCAGTTCTTC. This encodes CATRLAGGDEQFF.

This clonotype has a handful of counts. This chain links TRBV6-1 with TRBJ2-6; D not certain. The V gene lost 1 base and the J gene lost 0 bases, with 10 bases spanning the gap. CDR3 length: 17 amino acids. The germline V gene has CDR1 MNHNS and CDR2 SASEGT. CDR3: CASSEGVWSSGANVLTF. Here the CDR3 DNA reads TGTGCCAGCAGTGAAGGGGTGTGGAGCTCTGGGGCCAACGTCCTGACTTTC.

The gene calls are TRBV29-1 and TRBJ2-7, with D possibly TRBD1 on 6 matching bases. From germline, CDR1 is SQVTM and CDR2 ANQGSEA. CDR3 length: 11 residues. V lost 8 bases and J 3 bases, leaving 11 bases between the germline ends. CDR3 sequence reads: CSSIRGYEQYF. CDR3 DNA: TGCAGCTCCATCAGGGGCTACGAGCAGTACTTC.

This clonotype was recorded a few times. The rearrangement uses TRBV29-1 and TRBJ2-3; no reliable D call. Trimming shortened V by 4 bases and J by 5 bases, and 10 bases separated the two germline ends. Germline V CDR1 and CDR2: SQVTM, ANQGSEA. CDR3 length: 12 amino acids. CDR3 region: CSVVSIIDTQYF. The CDR3 region has the DNA TGCAGCGTTGTCTCTATCATAGATACGCAGTATTTT.